Listed below are T cell receptor beta chains from one sample, sequenced in a study of T cell repertoires in cytomegalovirus infection. TCRdb processed the reads anew with MiXCR; each CDR3 protein has one entry. The sample carries 800,000 to 950,000 distinct CDR3 sequences, 30% to 35% recorded once. These receptors' antigens are unknown. Sequencing used cultured CD8+ T cells from PBMCs, obtained from culture after CMV antigen stimulation. These receptors originate from a human donor in good health (CMV status not recorded). Some clones in this sample may be carry-over from other donors' samples. CDR3s include the opening cysteine and the closing phenylalanine or tryptophan. Fields, in order: D gene, clone size, V gene, J gene, CDR3 DNA, CDR3 protein. D genes are given only for firm matches. Size tells how often a clone was seen (once, few, many) or the class of an expanded clone, and some rows leave it out.

D: NA; size: many; V: TRBV7-2; J: TRBJ2-7; DNA: TGTGCCAGCAGCTTAAACAGACAGGCCCTTTCAGGCGAGCAGTACTTC; CDR3: CASSLNRQALSGEQYF
D: TRBD1; size: NA; V: TRBV28; J: TRBJ1-5; DNA: TGTGCCAGCAGTAACAGGGGTTATAGCAATCAGCCCCAGCATTTT; CDR3: CASSNRGYSNQPQHF
D: NA; size: few; V: TRBV6-2/TRBV6-3; J: TRBJ1-6; DNA: TGTGCCAGCAGTTACAGGCGCCAGTATAATTCACCCCTCCACTTT; CDR3: CASSYRRQYNSPLHF
D: NA; size: NA; V: TRBV5-1; J: TRBJ1-2; DNA: TGCGCCAGCAGCACCGACCGGGACGTCTACACCTTC; CDR3: CASSTDRDVYTF
D: TRBD1; size: many; V: TRBV7-6; J: TRBJ2-3; DNA: TGTGCCAGCAGAGATCGACAGGGCCCTAGCACAGATACGCAGTATTTT; CDR3: CASRDRQGPSTDTQYF
D: TRBD1; size: NA; V: TRBV10-2; J: TRBJ2-4; DNA: TGCGCCAGCACCGGACAGGGTGGAAACATTCAGTACTTC; CDR3: CASTGQGGNIQYF
D: TRBD1; size: NA; V: TRBV11-2; J: TRBJ1-1; DNA: TGTGCCAGCAGCACTCGGACAGGGATGATGAACACTGAAGCTTTCTTT; CDR3: CASSTRTGMMNTEAFF
D: NA; size: many; V: TRBV7-8; J: TRBJ2-2; DNA: TGTGCCAGCAGCTTACCAGGGTGGAACACCGGGGAGCTGTTTTTT; CDR3: CASSLPGWNTGELFF
D: TRBD2; size: NA; V: TRBV27; J: TRBJ2-2; DNA: TGTGCCAGCGGAGGTAGCGGGGAGCTGGTTTTT; CDR3: CASGGSGELVF
D: TRBD1; size: NA; V: TRBV6-6; J: TRBJ2-1; DNA: TGTGCCAGCAGTCCTGGGACAGCGGAAAACAATGAGCAGTTCTTC; CDR3: CASSPGTAENNEQFF
D: TRBD2; size: NA; V: TRBV24-1; J: TRBJ2-1; DNA: TGTGCCACCAGTGTGGGGACTAGCGGGGTCAATGAGCAGTTCTTC; CDR3: CATSVGTSGVNEQFF
D: NA; size: NA; V: TRBV27; J: TRBJ2-3; DNA: TGTGCCAGCAGGGATGCCGGGGCAGGTGGGATTCGGGGGACGCAGTATTTT; CDR3: CASRDAGAGGIRGTQYF
D: NA; size: few; V: TRBV4-2; J: TRBJ1-2; DNA: TGTGCCAGCAGGGGCCCGGGAGGCCAGAACTACGACTATGGCTACACCTTC; CDR3: CASRGPGGQNYDYGYTF
D: NA; size: many; V: TRBV7-8; J: TRBJ2-1; DNA: TGTGCCAGCAGCTTTCGACGGTGGGATGAGCAGTTCTTC; CDR3: CASSFRRWDEQFF
D: NA; size: few; V: TRBV12-3/TRBV12-4; J: TRBJ1-1; DNA: TGTGCCAGCAGTTTATTGGGGGAGGTCGGCACTGAAGCTTTCTTT; CDR3: CASSLLGEVGTEAFF
D: TRBD1; size: NA; V: TRBV27; J: TRBJ1-2; DNA: TGTGCCAGCAGTTTCGCGTCCAGGGGGCTTAACTATGGCTACACCTTC; CDR3: CASSFASRGLNYGYTF
D: TRBD2; size: once; V: TRBV7-2; J: TRBJ2-3; DNA: TGTGCCAGCAGCTTACAAGCGGGGGGCAACACAGATACGCAGTATTTT; CDR3: CASSLQAGGNTDTQYF
D: NA; size: once; V: TRBV7-9; J: TRBJ2-5; DNA: TGTGTCAGCAGCTTTGGGATCCCTAACCAAGAGACCCAGTACTTC; CDR3: CVSSFGIPNQETQYF
D: TRBD1; size: NA; V: TRBV10-2; J: TRBJ2-1; DNA: TGCGCCAGCAGTGAGTCGCCGGGACAGTACAATGAGCAGTTCTTC; CDR3: CASSESPGQYNEQFF
D: TRBD2; size: NA; V: TRBV15; J: TRBJ2-3; DNA: TGTGCCACCAGCACGTCCCCACAGGGCGGACTAGCGGGGGCCACAGATACGCAGTATTTT; CDR3: CATSTSPQGGLAGATDTQYF